The source of this T cell receptor beta chain is a study of T cells in Graves' hyperthyroidism and ophthalmopathy. Study overall: It was at initial diagnosis, before any treatment, that peripheral blood was collected.

At least ten counts were recorded for this clonotype. Amplification yielded TCR beta CDR3 regions, with RNA transcripts as the source. The HTBI set primed first-round TCR CDR3 RT-PCR. MiXCR, run by TCRdb on the multiplex PCR reads, gives a single entry per CDR3 protein. The sample shows a few hundred thousand distinct CDR3 sequences, around a sixth of them seen only once. Uncontrolled infection, other autoimmune disease, pregnancy or lactation disqualified patients from enrolment. CDR1 LNHDA and CDR2 SQIVND come from the germline V gene (reference sequence). V was clipped by 7 bases and J by 8 bases, with 17 bases between them. The CDR3 extends over 13 amino acids.

The V and J genes are TRBV19 and TRBJ1-2; D possibly corresponds to TRBD1 (5 bases). The sequence was collected from a woman in her thirties or forties with Graves' ophthalmopathy. Sequenced: blood. CDR3 residues: CASTKDTPEGYTF. The CDR3 nucleotides read TGTGCCAGTACTAAGGACACCCCAGAAGGCTACACCTTC.